Below, 17 T cell receptor beta chains from the same sample are listed, as sequenced in a study of T cells in Graves' hyperthyroidism and ophthalmopathy. The CDR3 regions of TCR beta were amplified from RNA transcripts. Carried out on the TCR CDR3, a first-round RT-PCR used the HTBI primer set. Using its own MiXCR run on the multiplex PCR reads, TCRdb lists one record per CDR3 protein. The sample has more than 550,000 distinct CDR3 sequences; roughly 45% are singletons. The sequencing sample was made of peripheral blood or thyroid tissue (not recorded which). The origin of the receptors is an adult man with Graves' disease, either hyperthyroidism or ophthalmopathy (not recorded which).

The J gene is TRBJ2-7, the V gene TRBV9; D is uncertain. This CDR3 has 14 residues. The germline V gene encodes CDR1 SGDLS and CDR2 YYNGEE. V was pared by 4 bases and J by 2 bases, with 13 bases between. DNA of the CDR3: TGTGCCAGCAGCCAAGAAGTAGGGCCCTACGAGCAGTACTTC. This sequence encodes CASSQEVGPYEQYF.

This clonotype was detected only a few times. This sequence joins TRBV20-1 and TRBJ1-4, with D possibly matching TRBD1 (5 bases). This CDR3 region has 14 residues. Trimming cost V 0 bases and J 4 bases, with 9 bases left between them. Germline V lookup: CDR1 DFQATT, CDR2 SNEGSKA (reference sequence). The CDR3: CSARDRGVNEKLFF. The CDR3 coding sequence is TGCAGTGCTAGAGATAGGGGCGTTAATGAAAAACTGTTTTTT.

This clonotype came up a few times. The chain is built from TRBV19 and TRBJ1-2, with 11 bases fitting TRBD1. Germline V gene data show CDR1 as LNHDA and CDR2 as SQIVND (reference sequence). The CDR3 contains 15 residues. After removal of 0 bases from V and 8 bases from J, the junction contained 5 bases not matched to a gene. Here the CDR3 reads CASSIDRTGGRGYTF. CDR3 sequence (DNA): TGTGCCAGTAGTATAGATAGGACAGGGGGCAGGGGCTACACCTTC.

The chain carries TRBV7-8 and TRBJ1-3; no definite D call. V lost 5 bases, J lost 0 bases, and 17 bases lay in between. Germline CDR1 and CDR2: SGHVS and FQNEAQ. The CDR3 is made up of 17 amino acids. The CDR3 DNA sequence: TGTGCCAGCAGCCCACCCGTCCGGAGAATCTCTGGAAACACCATATATTTT. The encoded protein is CASSPPVRRISGNTIYF.

The gene calls are TRBV7-9 and TRBJ2-7; 9 bases fit TRBD1. Trimming cost V 6 bases and J 0 bases; bases outside gene matches: 6. This CDR3 is built from 15 residues. In germline, CDR1 is SEHNR, CDR2 FQNEAQ (reference sequence). CDR3 DNA: TGTGCCAGCAGTTTCGGGGACAGGGTCTCCTACGAGCAGTACTTC. It encodes CASSFGDRVSYEQYF.

This clonotype was observed at least ten times. The chain is built from TRBV20-1 and TRBJ1-2, with D possibly matching TRBD1 (5 bases). Germline V CDR1 and CDR2: DFQATT, SNEGSKA (reference sequence). The CDR3 is made up of 15 amino acids. Between the trimmed V and J ends, which lost 1 base and 1 base, there was a span of 13 bases. CDR3 nucleotide sequence: TGCAGTGCTAGAGGATCGGGGGTGGTTAACTATGGCTACACCTTC. The encoded protein is CSARGSGVVNYGYTF.

The V call is TRBV5-1, the J call TRBJ1-1; perhaps TRBD1 as D (6 bases). Per the germline V gene, CDR1 is SGHRS and CDR2 is YFSETQ. V lost 8 bases to trimming and J lost 4 bases, with 15 bases between them. There are 13 residues in the CDR3. CDR3 in amino acids: CASRLGGGTEAFF. The CDR3 DNA reads as TGCGCCAGTCGACTAGGGGGAGGCACTGAAGCTTTCTTT.

The V gene is TRBV10-3, the J gene TRBJ2-7; 16 bases line up with TRBD2. CDR3 length equals 16 residues. V shed 10 bases and J 4 bases; nucleotides not matched to a gene: 10. The germline V gene encodes CDR1 ENHRY and CDR2 SYGVKD. The CDR3 sequence is CASSTGGLAGGYEQYF. As DNA, the CDR3 is TGTGCCAGCAGCACCGGGGGACTAGCGGGAGGGTACGAGCAGTACTTC.

Comment on this clonotype: The junction departs from germline at one end; a sequencing error may be responsible. V is TRBV7-9 and J is TRBJ2-2, with D perhaps matching TRBD2 (5 bases). Germline V CDR1 and CDR2: SEHNR, FQNEAQ (reference sequence). The CDR3 is 13 residues long. CDR3 protein: CASSPQYTGEPFF. CDR3 bases: TGTGCCAGCAGCCCGCAGTACACCGGGGAGCCGTTTTTT.

This clonotype turned up a few times. V gene TRBV19 combines with J gene TRBJ1-3; 8 nucleotides match TRBD1. Germline V gene sequence: CDR1 LNHDA, CDR2 SQIVND (reference sequence). The CDR3 contains 17 residues. Trimming at V came to 3 bases and at J to 2 bases, leaving 9 bases not matched to a gene. The CDR3 sequence is CASSIWRRTGPGNTIYF. CDR3 sequence (DNA): TGTGCCAGTAGTATCTGGAGAAGGACAGGGCCTGGAAACACCATATATTTT.

This chain links TRBV19 with TRBJ1-1, with D tentatively TRBD1 (6 bases). Trimming stripped 7 bases from V and 7 bases from J, with 22 bases between. Germline V gives CDR1 LNHDA, CDR2 SQIVND (reference sequence). The CDR3 is 15 amino acids. The CDR3 here is CASTLTEGVRGEAFF. The DNA for the CDR3 is TGTGCCAGTACCCTCACTGAGGGCGTCAGGGGTGAAGCTTTCTTT.

This chain joins TRBV7-2 and TRBJ2-2; the D gene is possibly TRBD1 (5 bases). Trimming shortened V by 2 bases and J by 0 bases, and 10 bases separated the two germline ends. The CDR3 has 16 residues. The germline CDR1 and CDR2 sequences are SGHTA and FQGNSA. CDR3 bases: TGTGCCAGCAGCTTACACGCAGGGTCGAACACCGGGGAGCTGTTTTTT. It yields the protein CASSLHAGSNTGELFF. The full variable domain, with the rest looked up from reference TRBV7-2 and TRBJ2-2, is GAGVSQSPSNKVTEKGKDVELRCDPISGHTALYWYRQSLGQGLEFLIYFQGNSAPDKSGLPSDRFSAERTGGSVSTLTIQRTQQEDSAVYLCASSLHAGSNTGELFFGEGSRLTVL.

This chain joins TRBV20-1 and TRBJ1-6; tentatively, D is TRBD1 (6 bases). Germline V lookup: CDR1 DFQATT, CDR2 SNEGSKA (reference sequence). The length of the CDR3 is 13 residues. The CDR3 sequence is CARGGAGNSPLHF. CDR3 in DNA: TGCGCTAGGGGGGGCGCGGGTAATTCACCCCTCCACTTT.

The rearrangement joins TRBV7-9 to TRBJ2-2, with 8 nucleotides matching TRBD2. Germline CDR1 is SEHNR and CDR2 is FQNEAQ (reference sequence). The CDR3 consists of 15 residues. The J segment lost 4 bases and the V segment lost 6 bases, leaving 7 bases of the junction unmatched. CDR3 DNA: TGTGCCAGCAGTTCCGACGGGAGGGGCACCGGGGAGCTGTTTTTT. Its translation is CASSSDGRGTGELFF.

Points on this clonotype: Sequence at one end of the junction differs from germline and may be a read error. The J gene is TRBJ1-2, the V gene TRBV10-3; 9 bases align to TRBD1. Germline V gene sequence: CDR1 ENHRY, CDR2 SYGVKD. The length of the CDR3 is 15 residues. CDR3 loop: CASSKDRGDNYGYTF. CDR3 bases: TGTGCCAGCAGTAAGGACAGGGGAGATAACTATGGCTACACCTTC.

The rearrangement links TRBV20-1 to TRBJ1-5; 7 bases line up with TRBD1. Germline V CDR1 and CDR2: DFQATT, SNEGSKA (reference sequence). The trim removed 0 bases at V and 3 bases at J, leaving 5 bases unmatched. CDR3 length: 15 residues. DNA for the CDR3: TGCAGTGCTAGAGATTACAGGGGAATCAATCAGCCCCAGCATTTT. As protein: CSARDYRGINQPQHF.

J is TRBJ1-1 and V is TRBV6-2 or TRBV6-3; the D is unclear. This CDR3 has 13 amino acids. V lost 3 bases, J lost 5 bases, and 10 bases lay in between. Germline assignment: CDR1 MNHEY and CDR2 SVGEGT. The chain's CDR3 is CASSYPGETEAFF. In nucleotides, the CDR3 is TGTGCCAGCAGTTATCCGGGCGAAACTGAAGCTTTCTTT.